The sequence of this T cell receptor beta chain was determined in a study of tumor-infiltrating lymphocytes in oesophageal squamous cell carcinoma listed by TCRdb under 2016. This clonotype was detected a few times. Its antigen is not yet known. Base quality data are lacking; no much larger clone is found one base away. The CDR3 runs 14 amino acids, cysteine and phenylalanine included. Kept here is only the CDR3 DNA, which spans 42 bases and is read in frame from base 1. Sequences LNHDA (CDR1) and SQIVND (CDR2) are obtained from the germline V gene (reference sequence). V has 5 bases trimmed and J has 5 bases trimmed; junction bases matching no gene number 7. The method behind the library was PCR. Data came from an Illumina HiSeq 2000. TCRdb handled the public reads itself, with Q25 trimming in fastp and clone calling in MiXCR, and kept productive beta chains. Every CDR3 protein is listed once, alongside the most common genes and DNA of its rows. This sample comprises some 15,000 distinct CDR3 sequences, 45% to 50% of them detected only once. Less than 60% of the sample lies in the top ten.

Material: blood. The chain uses TRBV19 and TRBJ2-3; TRBD2 fits 7 bases in the junction. The clonotype originates from a male donor with esophageal squamous cell carcinoma. The DNA is as follows: TGTGCCAGTAGTCTTACTAGCGAGAGAGATACGCAGTATTTT. Protein translation: CASSLTSERDTQYF. Joined to the reference TRBV19 and TRBJ2-3 proteins, this CDR3 gives the full variable domain: DGGITQSPKYLFRKEGQNVTLSCEQNLNHDAMYWYRQDPGQGLRLIYYSQIVNDFQKGDIAEGYSVSREKKESFPLTVTSAQKNPTAFYLCASSLTSERDTQYFGPGTRLTVL.